Listed below are T cell receptor beta chains from one sample, sequenced in a study of control samples from healthy donors and cancer patients. The method was immunoSEQ multiplex PCR; TCRdb's version includes in-frame clones alone and lacks a portion of them. The sample lists about 130,000 clones, about 95% occurring once. Sequencing used blood. Source of these receptors: a man aged 25-40 years in good health. The conserved cysteine and the conserved F or W are not part of the CDR3 here. A row's size may be missing; if present it is once, few, many or a size class.

CDR3 protein	clone size	V gene	J gene
ASSYSILAGYLYNEQF	.	TRBV6-2/TRBV6-3	TRBJ2-1
ASSPQINTEAF	.	TRBV5-1	TRBJ1-1
ASSLASLNTEAF	few	TRBV6-6	TRBJ1-1
ASSEGSFDSPLH	once	TRBV9	TRBJ1-6
ASGSGGLAEETQY	.	TRBV5-1	TRBJ2-5
ASSPGGARGYT	.	TRBV11-2	TRBJ1-2
ASSRTGLNEKLF	once	TRBV18	TRBJ1-4
AWSVQGDTQY	.	TRBV30	TRBJ2-3
ASFSTEAF	.	TRBV6-6	TRBJ1-1
ASSFRGENEQF	once	TRBV5-4	TRBJ2-1
ASSLNPNTEAF	.	TRBV12-3/TRBV12-4	TRBJ1-1
ASSYVSGPDTQY	.	TRBV6-6	TRBJ2-3
ASSPDRGGTEQF	.	TRBV6-5	TRBJ2-1
ASSYSKQGSNQPQH	.	TRBV6-2/TRBV6-3	TRBJ1-5
ASSVEGNTEAF	once	TRBV9	TRBJ1-1
ASSQDQAGIMNSPLH	.	TRBV3-1/TRBV3-2	TRBJ1-6
ASSRQGDSNQPQH	once	TRBV10-2	TRBJ1-5
ASSPYSNQPQH	.	TRBV6-5	TRBJ1-5
ASSQVPGSYT	.	TRBV14	TRBJ1-2
ASSLVGQTGRNNSPLH	.	TRBV5-1	TRBJ1-6
ASMDSDRFSGNTIY	.	TRBV27	TRBJ1-3
ASSRTSLQVYTEAF	.	TRBV7-2	TRBJ1-1
ATSIMDRDSPLH	.	TRBV15	TRBJ1-6
ASSLVSGGYNEQF	.	TRBV7-9	TRBJ2-1
ASSEAFTGDHSNQPQH	.	TRBV2	TRBJ1-5